The 5 T cell receptor beta chains presented below share a single source sample, sequenced in a study of TIL therapy for anti-PD-1-resistant metastatic lung cancer. This was the immunoSEQ v3 assay. The repertoire was sequenced with immunoSEQ multiplex PCR; TCRdb's copy has only in-frame clones and lacks some. This sample has thousands of clones; over 65% occur once, and the top ten carry 6% to 8%. As to time point: pre-treatment sample, taken before nivolumab and TIL therapy. Most excised metastases sampled were pleural nodules or supraclavicular lymph nodes. The sample was tumor tissue, taken at baseline. All receptors derive from a person aged 30 to 80 with non-small cell lung cancer.

The V and J genes are TRBV7-8 and TRBJ1-6; TRBD1 might be the D (6 bases). CDR3 length: 16 amino acids. Between the trimmed V and J ends, which lost 6 bases and 4 bases, there was a span of 16 bases. Germline lookup yields CDR1 SGHVS and CDR2 FQNEAQ. This CDR3 is CASRSQGSGYNSPLHF. DNA of the CDR3: TGTGCCAGCAGATCACAGGGCTCGGGGTATAATTCACCCCTCCACTTT.

V is TRBV15 and J is TRBJ2-1; 8 bases map to TRBD2. The germline gives CDR1 LNHNV, CDR2 YYDKDF (reference sequence). The CDR3 has 13 residues. Trimming cost V 5 bases and J 6 bases; bases outside gene matches: 3. The DNA of the CDR3 is TGTGCCACCAGCCGGGGGGGGCCCAATGAGCAGTTCTTC. It yields the protein CATSRGGPNEQFF.

The V and J genes are TRBV5-1 and TRBJ2-1, with TRBD2 matching over 10 bases. The CDR3 has 15 residues. The germline CDR1 and CDR2 sequences are SGHRS and YFSETQ. J gave up 10 bases and V 0 bases, and 7 bases lay outside the gene matches. CDR3 region: CASSLALAGGQEQFF. CDR3 bases: TGCGCCAGCAGCTTGGCGTTAGCGGGAGGTCAAGAGCAGTTCTTC.

The chain recombines TRBV28 with TRBJ1-5; D is ambiguous. Germline CDR1 reads MDHEN; CDR2 reads SYDVKM. Trimming took off 1 base at V and 2 bases at J, with 9 bases between the two ends. The CDR3 runs to 15 residues. The DNA of the CDR3 is TGTGCCAGCAGTTTATCTCTCGCGGGCAATCAGCCCCAGCATTTT. Translation gives CASSLSLAGNQPQHF.

V usage is TRBV19 and J usage is TRBJ2-7; D assignment may be TRBD1 or TRBD2 (6 bases each). The ends were cut back, 10 bases at V and 2 bases at J, with 15 bases in the middle. CDR1 is LNHDA and CDR2 is SQIVND in the germline V gene (reference sequence). The CDR3 length is 13 residues. The CDR3 sequence is CATKGGGPYEQYF. The CDR3, as DNA: TGTGCCACAAAAGGAGGGGGACCCTACGAGCAGTACTTC.